Sequencing of this T cell receptor (beta chain) was carried out in a study of control samples from healthy donors and cancer patients. The count of this clone is one. Only in-frame clones appear in the TCRdb table, and some are missing; sequencing was by immunoSEQ multiplex PCR. Counted here are 100,000 to 150,000 clones, about nine tenths occurring once; the ten biggest clones make up around 8.7%. Germline CDR1 is MNHNS and CDR2 is SASEGT. Trimming took 4 bases from V and 6 from J, leaving 21 bases between them. CDR3 length: 16 residues. The sequence was obtained from a man aged 40-55 years in good health. The chain combines TRBV6-1 with TRBJ1-2; D is undetermined. Material: blood. CDR3 DNA: TGTGCCAGCAGTGGATGGTCTCTTCGGAGTTCTAATGGCTACACCTTC. Translated: CASSGWSLRSSNGYTF.